Only one count was recorded for the clone carrying this T cell receptor beta chain. Its cognate antigen is unknown. Primers included in the PCR were 60 Vbeta and 13 Jbeta primers. Method: immunoSEQ multiplex PCR; TCRdb's copy keeps in-frame clones and lacks some. Seen here are some 170,000 clones, 70% to 80% observed once, and the top ten hold around 3.5%. This record comes from a study of cytomegalovirus exposure and HLA in healthy donors. Looking at the study overall: Unique TCRs from HLA-typed donors, some 85 million of them, were held in an early data release. Regarding the study as a whole: Earlier results showed most TCR beta V segments being productive about 87% or about 30% of the time. The study assumed roughly uniform donor sequencing depth for presence/absence analyses.

In germline, CDR1 is SEHNR, CDR2 FQNEAQ (reference sequence). The CDR3 totals 16 residues. The junction had 10 bases not matched to a gene; V was cut back by 6 bases and J by 4 bases. The donors comprised healthy bone marrow donors. The chain recombines TRBV7-9 with TRBJ1-5; TRBD1 agrees at 9 bases. The sample comprised PBMCs. This TCR was sampled from a man in his thirties or forties in good health and CMV-seropositive. The CDR3 bases are TGTGCCAGCAGTTTCGCCGGGACAGGGATTAATCAGCCCCAGCATTTT. Translated, it gives CASSFAGTGINQPQHF. Using reference TRBV7-9 and TRBJ1-5 for the parts outside the CDR3, the full variable domain is DTGVSQNPRHKITKRGQNVTFRCDPISEHNRLYWYRQTLGQGPEFLTYFQNEAQLEKSRLLSDRFSAERPKGSFSTLEIQRTEQGDSAMYLCASSFAGTGINQPQHFGDGTRLSIL.